This is a list of T cell receptor beta chains from one sample in a study of blood T cells in healthy people across ages. TCRdb redid the calling of the 5' RACE reads with MiXCR, one entry per CDR3 protein. The sample shows some 900,000 distinct CDR3 sequences, 40% to 60% of them seen only once. Sequencing was done on a sample of blood. The receptors here all came from a man aged 25 to 40 in good health. The CDR3 runs from the conserved cysteine through the conserved F or W. A D gene is named only where the DNA matches it firmly. Clone size is given for some rows only: seen once, a few or many times, or a class if the clone is expanded.

size | J | V | D | CDR3 | DNA
NA | TRBJ2-3 | TRBV6-6 | NA | CASSLMTGGTDTQYF | TGTGCCAGCAGTCTAATGACGGGGGGCACAGATACGCAGTATTTT
NA | TRBJ2-1 | TRBV5-6 | TRBD1 | CASSLDKGTGHNEQFF | TGTGCCAGCAGCTTGGACAAGGGGACAGGGCACAATGAGCAGTTCTTC
once | TRBJ1-2 | TRBV9 | NA | CASKSGPNYGYTF | TGTGCCAGCAAGTCGGGGCCGAACTATGGCTACACCTTC
NA | TRBJ2-2 | TRBV15 | NA | CATSRGGELFF | TGTGCCACCAGCAGAGGGGGGGAGCTGTTTTTT
NA | TRBJ2-5 | TRBV3-1 | NA | CASSQVYYTETQYF | TGTGCCAGCAGCCAAGTATACTACACAGAGACCCAGTACTTC
NA | TRBJ2-5 | TRBV5-1 | TRBD1 | CASSLVTGESQETQYF | TGCGCCAGCAGCTTGGTCACAGGGGAAAGCCAAGAGACCCAGTACTTC
few | TRBJ2-1 | TRBV7-9 | TRBD2 | CASSSILLTSGGEQFF | TGTGCCAGCAGCTCCATTCTTTTGACTAGCGGTGGTGAGCAGTTCTTC
NA | TRBJ2-7 | TRBV28 | NA | CASTSGSLDYEQYF | TGTGCCAGCACCTCGGGCAGTCTCGACTACGAGCAGTACTTC
NA | TRBJ1-1 | TRBV6-6 | TRBD1 | CASSYSPTRGRGEAFF | TGTGCCAGCAGTTACTCGCCGACAAGGGGGCGGGGTGAAGCTTTCTTT
NA | TRBJ2-5 | TRBV20-1 | NA | CSARQGPQETQYF | TGCAGTGCTAGACAGGGGCCCCAAGAGACCCAGTACTTC
few | TRBJ2-5 | TRBV27 | TRBD2 | CASSLVPGLAAETQYF | TGTGCCAGCAGTTTAGTTCCGGGACTAGCGGCGGAGACCCAGTACTTC
few | TRBJ1-5 | TRBV20-1 | TRBD1 | CSARTGERQPQHF | TGCAGTGCCAGGACAGGGGAGCGACAGCCCCAGCATTTT
NA | TRBJ2-5 | TRBV12-3/TRBV12-4 | NA | CASTTGPETQYF | TGTGCCAGCACCACGGGTCCCGAGACCCAGTACTTC
NA | TRBJ2-1 | TRBV20-1 | NA | CSASNPGTLGSQQFF | TGCAGTGCTAGCAACCCGGGTACCCTGGGATCCCAGCAGTTCTTC
few | TRBJ2-1 | TRBV30 | NA | CAWAKVEVEQFF | TGTGCCTGGGCGAAGGTAGAAGTTGAGCAGTTCTTC
NA | TRBJ2-4 | TRBV27 | NA | CASSLSGGSGGAKNIQYF | TGTGCCAGCAGTTTAAGTGGAGGGAGCGGAGGGGCCAAAAACATTCAGTACTTC
NA | TRBJ2-2 | TRBV10-3 | TRBD1 | CAISFARGTGDTGELFF | TGTGCCATCAGCTTTGCAAGGGGGACAGGGGACACCGGGGAGCTGTTTTTT
NA | TRBJ1-3 | TRBV7-2 | NA | CASSPGISGNTIYF | TGTGCCAGCAGCCCCGGTATTTCTGGAAACACCATATATTTT
NA | TRBJ2-6 | TRBV10-3 | NA | CAIGSGGSGANVLTF | TGTGCCATCGGAAGTGGGGGCTCTGGGGCCAACGTCCTGACTTTC
NA | TRBJ2-1 | TRBV6-7 | TRBD2 | CASSYSNMGTSNEQFF | TGTGCCAGCAGTTACTCGAACATGGGGACTAGTAATGAGCAGTTCTTC
NA | TRBJ2-3 | TRBV20-1 | NA | CSPTTVGGSTDTQYF | TGCAGTCCAACCACGGTTGGGGGAAGCACAGATACGCAGTATTTT
NA | TRBJ2-3 | TRBV6-2/TRBV6-3 | NA | CAFLSGTHPQYF | TGTGCCTTCCTCAGCGGAACGCATCCCCAGTATTTT
NA | TRBJ2-7 | TRBV29-1 | NA | CSVVDGRGSYEQYF | TGCAGCGTAGTGGACGGCCGAGGTTCCTACGAGCAGTACTTC
NA | TRBJ2-3 | TRBV6-1 | NA | CASTEDLSDTQYF | TGTGCCAGCACCGAGGACTTATCAGATACGCAGTATTTT
NA | TRBJ2-1 | TRBV6-4 | NA | CASSGTNGGNEQFF | TGTGCCAGCAGTGGGACGAACGGGGGAAATGAGCAGTTCTTC
NA | TRBJ2-1 | TRBV5-8 | TRBD1 | CASSLGSGQGFFGEQFF | TGTGCCAGCAGCTTGGGTTCGGGACAGGGTTTCTTTGGGGAGCAGTTCTTC
NA | TRBJ2-5 | TRBV12-3/TRBV12-4 | TRBD2 | CASSSGLAGWETQYF | TGTGCCAGCAGTTCCGGACTAGCGGGGTGGGAGACCCAGTACTTC
NA | TRBJ2-4 | TRBV12-5 | NA | CASGLVIRGGEAKNIQYF | TGTGCTAGTGGTTTGGTTATAAGGGGGGGGGAGGCCAAAAACATTCAGTACTTC
NA | TRBJ2-2 | TRBV20-1 | NA | CSARSEHGELFF | TGCAGTGCTAGATCGGAGCACGGGGAGCTGTTTTTT
once | TRBJ2-4 | TRBV18 | NA | CASSPPGTRRGNIQYF | TGTGCCAGCTCACCACCGGGCACTCGAAGGGGAAACATTCAGTACTTC
NA | TRBJ2-1 | TRBV4-2 | NA | CASSQAETTPSYNEQFF | TGTGCCAGCAGCCAAGCCGAGACAACGCCCTCCTACAATGAGCAGTTCTTC
NA | TRBJ2-5 | TRBV20-1 | NA | CSASPGVDRAQYF | TGCAGTGCTAGCCCGGGGGTTGATAGGGCCCAGTACTTC
few | TRBJ1-1 | TRBV9 | NA | CASSLTGAGPEAFF | TGTGCCAGCAGCCTTACCGGCGCGGGTCCTGAAGCTTTCTTT
few | TRBJ2-7 | TRBV6-2/TRBV6-3 | NA | CAHAGRFHEQYF | TGTGCGCATGCCGGCAGGTTCCACGAGCAGTACTTC
NA | TRBJ2-7 | TRBV7-9 | TRBD1 | CASSFSLPGQGSYEQYF | TGTGCCAGCAGCTTCAGCCTACCGGGACAGGGGTCCTACGAGCAGTACTTC
once | TRBJ2-1 | TRBV7-2 | NA | CASRPVGGNEQFF | TGTGCCAGCAGACCTGTTGGCGGGAATGAGCAGTTCTTC
NA | TRBJ2-5 | TRBV30 | NA | CAWSVSGHREQYF | TGTGCCTGGAGTGTAAGCGGGCACAGGGAGCAGTACTTC
NA | TRBJ2-7 | TRBV4-3 | TRBD1 | CASSQARTGGRGEQYF | TGCGCCAGCAGCCAAGCGCGGACAGGGGGCAGGGGTGAGCAGTACTTC
NA | TRBJ2-3 | TRBV10-3 | NA | CAISGGLSADTQYF | TGTGCCATCAGTGGCGGACTGAGCGCAGATACGCAGTATTTT
NA | TRBJ2-3 | TRBV20-1 | TRBD1 | CSARDRGGTNTQYF | TGCAGTGCTAGAGATAGAGGGGGCACGAATACGCAGTATTTT
NA | TRBJ1-2 | TRBV12-3/TRBV12-4 | NA | CASSFPYGYTF | TGTGCCAGCAGTTTTCCCTATGGCTACACCTTC
NA | TRBJ2-7 | TRBV9 | TRBD2 | CASSQTSGRVEQYF | TGTGCCAGCAGCCAGACTAGCGGGAGAGTCGAGCAGTACTTC
few | TRBJ2-3 | TRBV7-9 | TRBD1 | CASSFGDSVTDTQYF | TGTGCCAGCAGCTTTGGGGACAGCGTCACAGATACGCAGTATTTT
once | TRBJ1-1 | TRBV2 | TRBD1 | CASRDRGLYGEAFF | TGTGCCAGCAGGGACAGGGGCCTCTACGGCGAAGCTTTCTTT